Described below is a single T cell receptor beta chain sequence and its context. V was trimmed by 5 bases and J by 3 bases, leaving 7 bases between them. The CDR3 is 11 residues long. Germline V CDR1 and CDR2: DFQATT, SNEGSKA (reference sequence). Before thyroid surgery, none of the patients had received any treatment. From the PCR reads, TCRdb re-called clones with MiXCR. The table has 30,000 to 40,000 clones, about a sixth seen once. The data belong to a study of metastatic and nonmetastatic thyroid tumors. The rearrangement links TRBV20-1 to TRBJ1-1; weak D call: TRBD1 (6 bases). The sample was blood. The clonotype originates from a male donor with papillary thyroid cancer or a benign thyroid nodule (not recorded which). Some clones in this sample may be carry-over from other donors' samples. The CDR3 sequence: CSAYRDTEAFF. In DNA, the CDR3 is TGCAGTGCTTACAGGGACACTGAAGCTTTCTTT.